Sequencing of this TCR beta chain was carried out in a study of blood T cells in healthy people across ages. It was with a sample-barcoded 5' primer and a J-beta primer mix that a second PCR of about 6 to 12 cycles was run. MiXCR was run by TCRdb on the 5' RACE reads, yielding one entry per CDR3 protein. Among just under 900,000 distinct CDR3 sequences listed, more than 25% were seen once. This clonotype was detected many times. This CDR3 spans 17 amino acids. Germline V lookup: CDR1 DFQATT, CDR2 SNEGSKA (reference sequence). With V trimmed by 1 base and J by 1 base, 9 bases remained unmatched. The chain uses TRBV20-1 and TRBJ2-3, with TRBD2 identical over 9 bases. Source material: blood. The sequence came from a woman older than 75 in good health. The CDR3 loop reads CSARGELTSGGTDTQYF. The CDR3 DNA is TGCAGTGCTAGAGGCGAACTGACTAGCGGAGGCACAGATACGCAGTATTTT.